These T cell receptor beta chains were read from a single sample in a study of blood T cell repertoires in COVID-19. Sequencing was performed with immunoSEQ multiplex PCR; in TCRdb, only in-frame clones are kept and a portion is missing. Here the sample spans some 57,000 clones, 90% being singletons. Sequencing was done on a sample of peripheral blood. Every receptor here comes from a man aged 55 to 70 with active COVID-19. Each CDR3 is given with its conserved first and last residue. D genes are given only for firm matches. Part of the rows lack a size; the others show once, few, many or a class for expanded clones.

J gene: TRBJ2-3; clone size: .; V gene: TRBV5-1; D gene: TRBD2; CDR3 DNA: TGCGCCAGCAGCTTGGCTAGCGGGGGCCTAGATACGCAGTATTTT; CDR3 protein: CASSLASGGLDTQYF
J gene: TRBJ1-6; clone size: .; V gene: TRBV2; D gene: TRBD1; CDR3 DNA: TGTGCCAGCAGCCGCCCCGGGACAGGGAACTCACCCCTCCACTTT; CDR3 protein: CASSRPGTGNSPLHF
J gene: TRBJ2-3; clone size: .; V gene: TRBV3-1/TRBV3-2; D gene: TRBD1; CDR3 DNA: TGTGCCAGCAGCCAAGAGGGGACAGGGAAAGATACGCAGTATTTT; CDR3 protein: CASSQEGTGKDTQYF
J gene: TRBJ1-2; clone size: .; V gene: TRBV6-6; D gene: .; CDR3 DNA: TGTGCCAGTATGACCGAGGGCTATGGCTACACCTTC; CDR3 protein: CASMTEGYGYTF
J gene: TRBJ2-3; clone size: .; V gene: TRBV5-1; D gene: .; CDR3 DNA: TGCGCCAGCAGCTTGGCGGCAGCGACTAGCACAGATACGCAGTATTTT; CDR3 protein: CASSLAAATSTDTQYF
J gene: TRBJ2-1; clone size: few; V gene: TRBV28; D gene: .; CDR3 DNA: TGTGCCAGCAGTGACTTGGGGCGCAGCTCCTACAATGAGCAGTTCTTC; CDR3 protein: CASSDLGRSSYNEQFF
J gene: TRBJ1-2; clone size: .; V gene: TRBV5-1; D gene: .; CDR3 DNA: TGCGCCAGCAGCTTGGTCAGTAACTATGGCTACACCTTC; CDR3 protein: CASSLVSNYGYTF
J gene: TRBJ2-5; clone size: few; V gene: TRBV3-1/TRBV3-2; D gene: .; CDR3 DNA: TGTGCCAGCAGCCCCCGCAGGGGCCTGGGAAAAGAGACCCAGTACTTC; CDR3 protein: CASSPRRGLGKETQYF
J gene: TRBJ2-3; clone size: .; V gene: TRBV5-1; D gene: TRBD2; CDR3 DNA: TGCGCCAGCAGCGACGCTACTAGCGGGGGCACAGATACGCAGTATTTT; CDR3 protein: CASSDATSGGTDTQYF
J gene: TRBJ1-5; clone size: .; V gene: TRBV30; D gene: .; CDR3 DNA: TGTGCCTGGAGTAAGCCTAATCAGCCCCAGCATTTT; CDR3 protein: CAWSKPNQPQHF
J gene: TRBJ2-3; clone size: .; V gene: TRBV5-1; D gene: TRBD2; CDR3 DNA: TGCGCCAGCAGTCCGGGACTAGCGGGAGTGGCAGATACGCAGTATTTT; CDR3 protein: CASSPGLAGVADTQYF
J gene: TRBJ1-5; clone size: once; V gene: TRBV19; D gene: TRBD1; CDR3 DNA: TGTGCCAGTAGTACTGGACAGGGGAACAATCAGCCCCAGCATTTT; CDR3 protein: CASSTGQGNNQPQHF
J gene: TRBJ1-1; clone size: .; V gene: TRBV30; D gene: .; CDR3 DNA: TGTGCCTGGAGGCGGCGTGCCTCAGAAATGAACACTGAAGCTTTCTTT; CDR3 protein: CAWRRRASEMNTEAFF
J gene: TRBJ2-5; clone size: once; V gene: TRBV6-6; D gene: .; CDR3 DNA: TGTGCCAGCAGTCGCTCGGGGGGCGAAAGGACCCAGTACTTC; CDR3 protein: CASSRSGGERTQYF
J gene: TRBJ2-1; clone size: .; V gene: TRBV29-1; D gene: TRBD1; CDR3 DNA: TGCAGCGTTGATCAACAGGGGATCGGGGATGAGCAGTTCTTC; CDR3 protein: CSVDQQGIGDEQFF
J gene: TRBJ1-6; clone size: .; V gene: TRBV7-9; D gene: .; CDR3 DNA: TGTGCCAGCAGCCCTTTAGGGCAGGGGTGGGAGCCCCTCCACTTT; CDR3 protein: CASSPLGQGWEPLHF
J gene: TRBJ1-5; clone size: .; V gene: TRBV28; D gene: TRBD1; CDR3 DNA: TGTGCCAGCGGGACAGGGAATCAGCCCCAGCATTTT; CDR3 protein: CASGTGNQPQHF
J gene: TRBJ2-5; clone size: .; V gene: TRBV10-3; D gene: TRBD2; CDR3 DNA: TGTGCCATCAGTGCCTGGGGGGGTGGCGAGACCCAGTACTTC; CDR3 protein: CAISAWGGGETQYF
J gene: TRBJ2-5; clone size: once; V gene: TRBV30; D gene: TRBD2; CDR3 DNA: TGTGCCTGGAGTGTACTTACTAGCGGATTTACTACCCAGTACTTC; CDR3 protein: CAWSVLTSGFTTQYF
J gene: TRBJ1-6; clone size: .; V gene: TRBV28; D gene: TRBD1; CDR3 DNA: TGTGCCAGCACTCCAGGGGGGTTGGGGGACTCACCCCTCCACTTT; CDR3 protein: CASTPGGLGDSPLHF
J gene: TRBJ1-5; clone size: once; V gene: TRBV7-2; D gene: .; CDR3 DNA: TGTGCCAGCAGCTTATCAAAAAATCAGCCCCAGCATTTT; CDR3 protein: CASSLSKNQPQHF
J gene: TRBJ2-3; clone size: .; V gene: TRBV19; D gene: TRBD2; CDR3 DNA: TGTGCCAGTAGTACCGGGACTAGAAGTTCAGATACGCAGTATTTT; CDR3 protein: CASSTGTRSSDTQYF
J gene: TRBJ1-1; clone size: once; V gene: TRBV4-1; D gene: .; CDR3 DNA: TGCGCCAGCAGCCCCCTCGCAGAGGTCCGAGCGTGGACTGAAGCTTTCTTT; CDR3 protein: CASSPLAEVRAWTEAFF
J gene: TRBJ1-2; clone size: .; V gene: TRBV28; D gene: TRBD1; CDR3 DNA: TGTGCCAGCGGTTTCAGGGGGTCTTATGGCTACACCTTC; CDR3 protein: CASGFRGSYGYTF
J gene: TRBJ1-2; clone size: .; V gene: TRBV12-3/TRBV12-4; D gene: .; CDR3 DNA: TGTGCCAGCAGTTTAATCAGGGCTCGGGGCTACACCTTC; CDR3 protein: CASSLIRARGYTF
J gene: TRBJ1-2; clone size: .; V gene: TRBV30; D gene: .; CDR3 DNA: TGTGCCCGCCGGGCGGGAGGCTACACCTTC; CDR3 protein: CARRAGGYTF
J gene: TRBJ1-3; clone size: .; V gene: TRBV14; D gene: TRBD1; CDR3 DNA: TGTGCCAGCAGCCAGGGCGGACAGGGTGGAAACACCATATATTTT; CDR3 protein: CASSQGGQGGNTIYF
J gene: TRBJ2-5; clone size: .; V gene: TRBV15; D gene: TRBD2; CDR3 DNA: TGTGCCACCAGCAGAGCTCCGCCGGGACTAGCGGGAGAGGGGACCCAGTACTTC; CDR3 protein: CATSRAPPGLAGEGTQYF
J gene: TRBJ2-7; clone size: .; V gene: TRBV10-3; D gene: TRBD1; CDR3 DNA: TGTGCCATCAGTGAGTCCGTCAGGGGGCCCTCCTACGAGCAGTACTTC; CDR3 protein: CAISESVRGPSYEQYF
J gene: TRBJ2-1; clone size: .; V gene: TRBV18; D gene: TRBD2; CDR3 DNA: TGTGCCAGCTCATTGGGACTAGCGGACAATGAGCAGTTCTTC; CDR3 protein: CASSLGLADNEQFF
J gene: TRBJ1-5; clone size: .; V gene: TRBV19; D gene: .; CDR3 DNA: TGTGCCAGTAGTAACCGCGACTTACCCAATCAGCCCCAGCATTTT; CDR3 protein: CASSNRDLPNQPQHF
J gene: TRBJ2-5; clone size: .; V gene: TRBV7-2; D gene: TRBD2; CDR3 DNA: TGTGCCAGCACCCCCGGGCAGACTAGCGGGAGGGCGGAGACCCAGTACTTC; CDR3 protein: CASTPGQTSGRAETQYF
J gene: TRBJ2-7; clone size: once; V gene: TRBV2; D gene: .; CDR3 DNA: TGTGCCAGCAGTGGGAGCTCCTACGAGCAGTACTTC; CDR3 protein: CASSGSSYEQYF
J gene: TRBJ1-1; clone size: once; V gene: TRBV28; D gene: TRBD1; CDR3 DNA: TGTGCCAGCAGTTGGCAGGGGGCGGGGTTCACTGAAGCTTTCTTT; CDR3 protein: CASSWQGAGFTEAFF
J gene: TRBJ2-1; clone size: .; V gene: TRBV7-9; D gene: .; CDR3 DNA: TGTGCCAGCAGCCAACCCCACAGGGTAGTGGCCTACAATGAGCAGTTCTTC; CDR3 protein: CASSQPHRVVAYNEQFF
J gene: TRBJ2-2; clone size: .; V gene: TRBV10-3; D gene: .; CDR3 DNA: TGTGCCATCAGTGGATTGACGGGGAACACCGGGGAGCTGTTTTTT; CDR3 protein: CAISGLTGNTGELFF
J gene: TRBJ2-3; clone size: .; V gene: TRBV5-1; D gene: TRBD2; CDR3 DNA: TGCGCCAGCAGCCCGGGGGAGGGATTGGGTACGCAGTATTTT; CDR3 protein: CASSPGEGLGTQYF
J gene: TRBJ1-4; clone size: .; V gene: TRBV7-2; D gene: .; CDR3 DNA: TGTGCCAGCAGCCAAGGACTGGCTGAAAAACTGTTTTTT; CDR3 protein: CASSQGLAEKLFF
J gene: TRBJ1-2; clone size: .; V gene: TRBV30; D gene: TRBD1; CDR3 DNA: TGTGCCTGGACCCCGGACAGGGTGGGCGGCTACACCTTC; CDR3 protein: CAWTPDRVGGYTF
J gene: TRBJ2-7; clone size: once; V gene: TRBV9; D gene: .; CDR3 DNA: TGTGCCAGCAGCGTAAGCGCGGTGAGCTCCTACGAGCAGTACTTC; CDR3 protein: CASSVSAVSSYEQYF
J gene: TRBJ2-5; clone size: .; V gene: TRBV6-5; D gene: TRBD1; CDR3 DNA: TGTGCCAGCGGTCGTGGACAGGAAGAGACCCAGTACTTC; CDR3 protein: CASGRGQEETQYF
J gene: TRBJ1-2; clone size: once; V gene: TRBV3-1/TRBV3-2; D gene: .; CDR3 DNA: TGTGCCAGCCATTCGGGGAACTATGGCTACACCTTC; CDR3 protein: CASHSGNYGYTF
J gene: TRBJ2-5; clone size: once; V gene: TRBV28; D gene: TRBD2; CDR3 DNA: TGTGCCAGCAGAAAAATAGGACTAGCGGGTGTCCAAGAGACCCAGTACTTC; CDR3 protein: CASRKIGLAGVQETQYF
J gene: TRBJ1-4; clone size: .; V gene: TRBV27; D gene: .; CDR3 DNA: TGTGCCAGCACCACCTGGGGCTTTGAAGAAAAACTGTTTTTT; CDR3 protein: CASTTWGFEEKLFF
J gene: TRBJ1-5; clone size: .; V gene: TRBV30; D gene: .; CDR3 DNA: TGTGCCTGGAGCGCCTCAAGGACATCTAGCAATCAGCCCCAGCATTTT; CDR3 protein: CAWSASRTSSNQPQHF
J gene: TRBJ2-7; clone size: .; V gene: TRBV9; D gene: .; CDR3 DNA: TGTGCCAGCAGCGTAGACAGTGGGTTCTACGAGCAGTACTTC; CDR3 protein: CASSVDSGFYEQYF
J gene: TRBJ2-2; clone size: once; V gene: TRBV12-3/TRBV12-4; D gene: TRBD1; CDR3 DNA: TGTGCCAGCAGGGGGACAGTCACCGGGGAGCTGTTTTTT; CDR3 protein: CASRGTVTGELFF
J gene: TRBJ2-7; clone size: .; V gene: TRBV28; D gene: TRBD2; CDR3 DNA: TGTGCCAGCAGTTTATCTAGCGGGGGCAACGAGCAGTACTTC; CDR3 protein: CASSLSSGGNEQYF